These 10 T cell receptor beta chains were all obtained from the same sample, sequenced in a study of regulatory T cells in long-lasting Graves disease. Combining iRepertoire HTBI primers with Arm-PCR of CDR3 regions, the authors built TCR beta libraries. TCRdb reprocessed the multiplex PCR reads via MiXCR and lists one record per CDR3 protein. The table has approximately 460,000 distinct CDR3 sequences, about 17% seen once; the top ten hold around a tenth. Stated time point: newly diagnosed GD, antithyroid drugs for less than 3 months. With RNA extracted from PBMCs as input, the TCR library was made. A further study also used this sample, focusing on T cells in Graves' hyperthyroidism and ophthalmopathy.

The material sequenced was peripheral blood mononuclear cells (PBMCs), taken at new diagnosis, from a patient treated with antithyroid drugs. The receptors stem from a woman aged 30 to 39 with Graves disease.

This rearrangement joins TRBV6-1 to TRBJ1-4; TRBD1 might be the D (5 bases). Germline V gene lookup returns CDR1 MNHNS and CDR2 SASEGT. CDR3 size: 20 residues. V was clipped by 5 bases and J by 0 bases, with 25 bases between them. The CDR3 bases are TGTGCCAGCAGTCCCCTCCGAGGGGAAGGCTACCATGCAACTAATGAAAAACTGTTTTTT. Protein sequence: CASSPLRGEGYHATNEKLFF.

Worth noting for this clonotype: A far bigger clonotype differs at one base, so this is likely a read error. The CDR3 loop is CAGRSAGQGAREQYF. For the CDR3, the DNA is TGTGCCGGCAGGTCAGCCGGACAGGGGGCCCGCGAGCAGTACTTC. The V gene is TRBV11-3, the J gene TRBJ2-7, with 11 bases identical to TRBD1. This CDR3 is 15 amino acids long. Germline CDR1 reads SGHNT; CDR2 reads YENEEA.

This chain joins TRBV18 and TRBJ2-5; TRBD1 is a possible D gene (5 bases). The V gene's germline CDR1 is KGHSH and CDR2 LQKENI. V was shortened by 0 bases and J by 5 bases, with 13 bases between the two germline ends. The CDR3 covers 15 residues. DNA for the CDR3: TGTGCCAGCTCACCACCAGGGGCCATTCTTGAGACCCAGTACTTC. Amino acid sequence: CASSPPGAILETQYF.

The chain carries TRBV24-1 and TRBJ1-5, with D uncertain. V shed 4 bases and J shed 5 bases, with 11 bases lying between them. This CDR3 contains 14 residues. Germline V gene sequence: CDR1 KGHDR, CDR2 SFDVKD. This chain's CDR3 is CATSEETEDQPQHF. For the CDR3, the DNA is TGTGCCACCAGTGAAGAGACGGAGGATCAGCCCCAGCATTTT.

This clonotype showed up many times. The chain couples TRBV7-2 to TRBJ2-4; TRBD2 is a possible D gene (5 bases). The V and J ends lost 3 bases and 7 bases respectively, with 7 bases between them. The germline V gene encodes CDR1 SGHTA and CDR2 FQGNSA. This CDR3 region has 12 residues. The CDR3 sequence is CASSFGENIQYF. CDR3 nucleotides: TGTGCCAGCAGCTTTGGGGAGAACATTCAGTACTTC.

This clonotype was counted between two and nine times. The chain combines TRBV20-1 with TRBJ2-5; 14 nucleotides align to TRBD2. Germline assignment: CDR1 DFQATT and CDR2 SNEGSKA (reference sequence). V lost 6 bases to trimming and J lost 5 bases; unmatched junction nucleotides: 11. The CDR3 is made up of 16 amino acids. The CDR3, as DNA: TGCAGTGCCAGGGGACTAGCGGGAGATCTTTCGGAGACCCAGTACTTC. It codes for CSARGLAGDLSETQYF.

This clonotype was seen many times. The rearrangement uses TRBV10-2 and TRBJ1-1, with a possible D match to TRBD1 (5 bases). The CDR3 is made up of 17 amino acids. Trimming stripped 3 bases from V and 0 bases from J, with 17 bases between. Germline CDR1 is WSHSY and CDR2 is SAAADI. CDR3 DNA: TGCGCCAGCAGTGAATGGGGGAGGCGCCGCATGAACACTGAAGCTTTCTTT. Encoded protein: CASSEWGRRRMNTEAFF.

This rearrangement joins TRBV2 to TRBJ2-2; possibly TRBD1 or TRBD2 for D (5 bases each). The CDR3 spans 13 residues. Germline loops: CDR1 SNHLY, CDR2 FYNNEI. V gave up 9 bases and J gave up 7 bases, with 15 bases separating them. The CDR3 protein is CASQTGTGGELFF. The CDR3 DNA follows: TGTGCCAGTCAAACCGGGACGGGCGGGGAGCTGTTTTTT.

This clonotype was counted only a few times. J is TRBJ1-2 and V is TRBV6-5; 8 positions match TRBD1. The length of the CDR3 is 14 residues. Germline CDR1 and CDR2: MNHEY and SVGAGI. The V gene end was trimmed by 0 bases and the J gene end by 8 bases; junction bases not matched to a gene: 5. The CDR3 DNA follows: TGTGCCAGCAGTTACTCGACGACAGGGGACGGCTACACCTTC. Protein: CASSYSTTGDGYTF.

CDR3 coding DNA: TGTGCCAGCAGTAGGCAAGTCCTACAAGAGACCCAGTACTTC. It yields the protein CASSRQVLQETQYF. The chain couples TRBV12-3 or TRBV12-4 to TRBJ2-5; no clear D gene. The CDR3 covers 14 residues. V dropped 5 bases and J dropped 2 bases, with 12 bases sitting between them.